This T cell receptor beta chain is from a study of CD8 T cells in ankylosing spondylitis. Study conclusions and caveats: CD8+ by phenotype, disease-linked clones were relatively rare in peripheral blood. Roughly 8 highly homologous variants formed a TCR beta motif that appeared characteristic of ankylosing spondylitis blood. Disease-associated clones were reportedly significantly overrepresented in matched ankylosing spondylitis synovial fluid.

In its sample, this clonotype was seen many times. Its antigen is still unknown. Between the trimmed V and J ends, which lost 5 bases and 3 bases, there was a span of 17 bases. CDR1 is SGHTA, CDR2 FQGNSA, per germline. The CDR3 totals 15 residues. TCRdb analysed the 5' RACE reads with MiXCR anew, one entry per CDR3 protein. The sample lists about 220,000 distinct CDR3 sequences, around 7.9% occurring once. The rearrangement links TRBV7-2 to TRBJ2-7; TRBD2 is a possible D gene (6 bases). Sample: blood, either unsorted or a sorted T cell fraction (not recorded which). The clonotype comes from a male donor with ankylosing spondylitis. The CDR3 DNA is TGTGCCAGCAGCCTTACTAGCCTACTTTACTACGAGCAGTACTTC. The encoded protein is CASSLTSLLYYEQYF.